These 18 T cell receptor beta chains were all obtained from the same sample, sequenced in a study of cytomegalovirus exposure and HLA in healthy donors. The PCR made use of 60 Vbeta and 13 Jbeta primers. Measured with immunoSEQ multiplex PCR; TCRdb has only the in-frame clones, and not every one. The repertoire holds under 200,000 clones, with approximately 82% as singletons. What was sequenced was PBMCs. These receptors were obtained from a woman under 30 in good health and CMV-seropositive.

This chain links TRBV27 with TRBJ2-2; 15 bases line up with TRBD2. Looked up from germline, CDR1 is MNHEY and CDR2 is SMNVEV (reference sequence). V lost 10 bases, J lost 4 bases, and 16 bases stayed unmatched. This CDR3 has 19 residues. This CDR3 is CATHPYGTSGGTFTGELFF. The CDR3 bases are TGTGCCACCCACCCCTACGGGACTAGCGGGGGGACTTTCACCGGGGAGCTGTTTTTT.

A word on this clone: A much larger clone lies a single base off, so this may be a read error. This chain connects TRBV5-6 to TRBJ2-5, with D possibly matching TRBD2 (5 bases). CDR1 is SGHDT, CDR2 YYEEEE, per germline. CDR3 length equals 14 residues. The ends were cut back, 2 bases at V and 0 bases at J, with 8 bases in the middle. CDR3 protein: CASSLGGYQETQYF. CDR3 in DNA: TGTGCCAGCAGCTTAGGCGGGTACCAAGAGACCCAGTACTTC. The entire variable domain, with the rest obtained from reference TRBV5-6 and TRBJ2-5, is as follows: DAGVTQSPTHLIKTRGQQVTLRCSPKSGHDTVSWYQQALGQGPQFIFQYYEEEERQRGNFPDRFSGHQFPNYSSELNVNALLLGDSALYLCASSLGGYQETQYFGPGTRLLVL.

Here the CDR3 DNA reads TGTGCCAGCAGCCAAGAAGGGGACAGGATGAACACTGAAGCTTTCTTT. Residues: CASSQEGDRMNTEAFF. This rearrangement joins TRBV4-2 to TRBJ1-1; 8 bases align to TRBD1. The CDR3 totals 16 residues. Germline CDR1 reads LGHNA; CDR2 reads YNFKEQ. V shed 0 bases, J shed 0 bases, and the junction held 3 bases outside the gene matches.

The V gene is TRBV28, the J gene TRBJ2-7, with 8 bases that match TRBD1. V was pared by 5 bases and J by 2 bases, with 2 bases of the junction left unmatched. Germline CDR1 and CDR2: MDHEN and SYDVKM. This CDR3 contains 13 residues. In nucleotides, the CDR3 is TGTGCCAGCAGTCCAGGGGGCGCCTACGAGCAGTACGTC. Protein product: CASSPGGAYEQYV.

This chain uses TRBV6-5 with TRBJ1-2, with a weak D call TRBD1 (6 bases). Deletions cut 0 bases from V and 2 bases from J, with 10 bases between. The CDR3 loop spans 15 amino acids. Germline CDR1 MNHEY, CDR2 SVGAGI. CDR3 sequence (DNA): TGTGCCAGCAGTTACTCGGGGGGGCGAAACTATGGCTACACCTTC. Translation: CASSYSGGRNYGYTF.

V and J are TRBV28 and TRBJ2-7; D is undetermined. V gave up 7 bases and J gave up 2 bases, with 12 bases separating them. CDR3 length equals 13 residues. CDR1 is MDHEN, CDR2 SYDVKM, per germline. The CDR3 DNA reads TGTGCCAGCAAGCCGACGGCGGCCTACGAGCAGTACTTC. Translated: CASKPTAAYEQYF.

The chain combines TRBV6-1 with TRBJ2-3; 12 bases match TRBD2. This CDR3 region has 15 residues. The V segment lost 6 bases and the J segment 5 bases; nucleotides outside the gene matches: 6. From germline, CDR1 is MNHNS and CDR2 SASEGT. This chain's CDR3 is CASSLAGGRIDTQYF. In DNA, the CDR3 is TGTGCCAGCAGCCTAGCGGGGGGGAGGATAGATACGCAGTATTTT.

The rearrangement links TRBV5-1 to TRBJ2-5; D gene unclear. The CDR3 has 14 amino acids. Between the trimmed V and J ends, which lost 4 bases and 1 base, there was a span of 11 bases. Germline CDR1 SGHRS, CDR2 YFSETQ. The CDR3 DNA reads TGCGCCAGCAGCCCTAGGAGTAGCCAAGAGACCCAGTACTTC. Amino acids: CASSPRSSQETQYF.

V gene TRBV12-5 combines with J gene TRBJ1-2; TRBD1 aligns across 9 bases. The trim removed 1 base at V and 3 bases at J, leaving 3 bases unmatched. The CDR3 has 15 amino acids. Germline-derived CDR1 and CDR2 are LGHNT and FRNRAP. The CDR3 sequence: CASGLATGGDYGYTF. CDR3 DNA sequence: TGTGCTAGTGGTTTGGCGACAGGGGGTGACTATGGCTACACCTTC.

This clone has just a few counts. The CDR3 is CASSLLTGSNTEAFF. The CDR3 DNA reads as TGTGCCAGCAGCTTATTGACAGGGAGTAACACTGAAGCTTTCTTT. The J gene is TRBJ1-1, the V gene TRBV11-2; TRBD1 agrees at 7 bases. V shed 2 bases, J shed 2 bases, and the junction held 5 bases outside the gene matches. This CDR3 is 15 amino acids long. CDR1 SGHAT and CDR2 FQNNGV come from the germline V gene.

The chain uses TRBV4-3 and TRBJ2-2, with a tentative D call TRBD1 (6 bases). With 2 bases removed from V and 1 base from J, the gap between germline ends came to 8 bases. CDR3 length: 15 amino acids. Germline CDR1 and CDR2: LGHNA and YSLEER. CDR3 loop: CASSQQDRNTGELFF. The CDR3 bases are TGCGCCAGCAGCCAACAGGACAGGAACACCGGGGAGCTGTTTTTT.

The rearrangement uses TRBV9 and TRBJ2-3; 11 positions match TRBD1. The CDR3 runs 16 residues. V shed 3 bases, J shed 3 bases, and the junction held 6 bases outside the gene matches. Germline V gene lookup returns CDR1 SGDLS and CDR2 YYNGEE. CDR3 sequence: CASSAWDRGLTDTQYF. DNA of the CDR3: TGTGCCAGCAGCGCCTGGGACAGGGGGTTGACAGATACGCAGTATTTT.

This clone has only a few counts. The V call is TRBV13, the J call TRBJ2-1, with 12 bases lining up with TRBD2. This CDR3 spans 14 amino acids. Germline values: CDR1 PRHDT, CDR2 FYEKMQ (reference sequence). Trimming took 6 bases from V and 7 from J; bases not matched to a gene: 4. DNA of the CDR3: TGTGCCAGCAGGCTAGCGGGGGGGCCGAATGAGCAGTTCTTC. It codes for CASRLAGGPNEQFF. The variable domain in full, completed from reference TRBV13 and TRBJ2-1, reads AAGVIQSPRHLIKEKRETATLKCYPIPRHDTVYWYQQGPGQDPQFLISFYEKMQSDKGSIPDRFSAQQFSDYHSELNMSSLELGDSALYFCASRLAGGPNEQFFGPGTRLTVL.

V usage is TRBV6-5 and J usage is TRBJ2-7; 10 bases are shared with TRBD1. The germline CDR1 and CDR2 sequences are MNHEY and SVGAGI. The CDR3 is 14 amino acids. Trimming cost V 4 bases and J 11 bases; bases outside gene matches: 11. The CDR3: CASSSLTGTGDEYF. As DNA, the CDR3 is TGTGCCAGCAGTTCCCTAACCGGGACAGGGGATGAGTACTTC.

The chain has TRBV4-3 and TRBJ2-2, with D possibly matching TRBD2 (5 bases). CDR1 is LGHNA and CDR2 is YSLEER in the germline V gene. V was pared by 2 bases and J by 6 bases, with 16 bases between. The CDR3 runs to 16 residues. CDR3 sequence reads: CASSQRLPDAAGELFF. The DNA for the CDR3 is TGCGCCAGCAGCCAACGACTACCCGACGCCGCCGGGGAGCTGTTTTTT.

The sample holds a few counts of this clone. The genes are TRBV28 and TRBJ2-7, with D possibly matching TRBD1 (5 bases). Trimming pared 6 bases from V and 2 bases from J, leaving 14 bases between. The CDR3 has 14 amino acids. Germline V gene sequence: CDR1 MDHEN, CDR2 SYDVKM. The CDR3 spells CASSHRTVAYEQYF. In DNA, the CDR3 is TGTGCCAGCAGCCACAGGACGGTAGCCTACGAGCAGTACTTC.

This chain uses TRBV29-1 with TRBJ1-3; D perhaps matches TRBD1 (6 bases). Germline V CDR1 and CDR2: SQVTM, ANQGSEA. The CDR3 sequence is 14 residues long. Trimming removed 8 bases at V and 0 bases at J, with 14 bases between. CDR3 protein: CSPRGASSGNTIYF. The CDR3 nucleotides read TGCAGCCCCCGGGGGGCCAGCTCTGGAAACACCATATATTTT. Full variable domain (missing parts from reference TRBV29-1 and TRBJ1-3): SAVISQKPSRDICQRGTSLTIQCQVDSQVTMMFWYRQQPGQSLTLIATANQGSEATYESGFVIDKFPISRPNLTFSTLTVSNMSPEDSSIYLCSPRGASSGNTIYFGEGSWLTVV.

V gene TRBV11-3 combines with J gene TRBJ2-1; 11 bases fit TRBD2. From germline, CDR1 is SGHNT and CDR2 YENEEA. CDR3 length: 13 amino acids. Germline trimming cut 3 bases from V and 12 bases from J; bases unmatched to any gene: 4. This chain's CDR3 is CASSFLAGGLQFF. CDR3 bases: TGTGCCAGCAGCTTCCTAGCGGGGGGCCTGCAGTTCTTC.